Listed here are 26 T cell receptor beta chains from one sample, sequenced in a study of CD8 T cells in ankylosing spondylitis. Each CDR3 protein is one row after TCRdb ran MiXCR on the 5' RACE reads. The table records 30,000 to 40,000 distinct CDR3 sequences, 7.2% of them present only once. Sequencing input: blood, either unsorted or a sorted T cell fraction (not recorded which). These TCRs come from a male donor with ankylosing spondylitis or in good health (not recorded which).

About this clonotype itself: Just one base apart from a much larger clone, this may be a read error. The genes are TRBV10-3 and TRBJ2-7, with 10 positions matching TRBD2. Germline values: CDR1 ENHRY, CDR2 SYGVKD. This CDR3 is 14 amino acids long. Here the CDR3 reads CAVSGGTSALEQYF. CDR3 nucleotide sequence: TGTGCCGTCAGTGGAGGGACTAGCGCCCTCGAGCAGTACTTC.

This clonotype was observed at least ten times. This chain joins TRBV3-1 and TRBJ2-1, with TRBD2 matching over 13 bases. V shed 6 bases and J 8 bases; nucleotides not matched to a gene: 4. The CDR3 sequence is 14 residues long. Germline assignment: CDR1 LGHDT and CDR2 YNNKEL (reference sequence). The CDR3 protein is CASRRTSGSDEQFF. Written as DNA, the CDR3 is TGTGCCAGCAGACGGACTAGCGGGAGTGATGAGCAGTTCTTC.

CDR3 protein: CASSIRQGANTGELFF. DNA of the CDR3: TGTGCCAGCAGCATACGACAGGGGGCGAACACCGGGGAGCTGTTTTTT. The chain employs TRBV7-9 and TRBJ2-2, with 9 bases that match TRBD1. V lost 5 bases to trimming and J lost 0 bases; unmatched junction nucleotides: 4. The V gene's germline CDR1 is SEHNR and CDR2 FQNEAQ (reference sequence). CDR3 size: 16 residues.

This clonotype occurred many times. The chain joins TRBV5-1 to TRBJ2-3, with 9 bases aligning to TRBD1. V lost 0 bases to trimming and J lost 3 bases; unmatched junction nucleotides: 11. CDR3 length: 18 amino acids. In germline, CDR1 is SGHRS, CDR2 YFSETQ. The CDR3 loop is CASSLAKSGTGRTDTQYF. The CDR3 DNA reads TGCGCCAGCAGCTTGGCCAAGAGCGGGACAGGGAGGACAGATACGCAGTATTTT.

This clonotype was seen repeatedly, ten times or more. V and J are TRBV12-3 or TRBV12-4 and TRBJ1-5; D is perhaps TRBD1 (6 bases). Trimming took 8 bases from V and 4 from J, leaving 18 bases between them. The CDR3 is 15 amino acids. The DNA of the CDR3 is TGTGCCAGCCGATTTTCGGGGGGCGGGAATCAGCCCCAGCATTTT. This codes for CASRFSGGGNQPQHF.

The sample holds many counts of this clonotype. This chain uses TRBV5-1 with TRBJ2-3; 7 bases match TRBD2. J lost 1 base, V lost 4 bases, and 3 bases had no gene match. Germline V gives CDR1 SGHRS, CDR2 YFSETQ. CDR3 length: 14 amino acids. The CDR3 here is CASSLTSGTDTQYF. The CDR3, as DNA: TGCGCCAGCAGCCTTACTAGCGGCACAGATACGCAGTATTTT.

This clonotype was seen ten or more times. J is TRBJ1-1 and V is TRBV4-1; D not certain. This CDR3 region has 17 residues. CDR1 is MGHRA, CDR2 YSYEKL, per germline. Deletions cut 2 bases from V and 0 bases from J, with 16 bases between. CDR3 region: CASSQPMDVPMNTEAFF. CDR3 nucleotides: TGCGCCAGCAGCCAACCAATGGACGTCCCCATGAACACTGAAGCTTTCTTT.

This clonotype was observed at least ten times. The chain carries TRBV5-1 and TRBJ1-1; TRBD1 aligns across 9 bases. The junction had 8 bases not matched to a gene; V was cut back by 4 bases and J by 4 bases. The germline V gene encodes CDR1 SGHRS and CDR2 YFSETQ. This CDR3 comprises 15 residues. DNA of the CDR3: TGCGCCAGCAGCCCGACGGGACAGGGAGGCACTGAAGCTTTCTTT. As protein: CASSPTGQGGTEAFF.

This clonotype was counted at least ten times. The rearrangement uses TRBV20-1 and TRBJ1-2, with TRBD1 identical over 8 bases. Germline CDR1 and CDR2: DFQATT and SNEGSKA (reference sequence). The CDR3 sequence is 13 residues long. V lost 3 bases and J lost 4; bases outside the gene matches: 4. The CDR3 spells CSASAGGAYGYTF. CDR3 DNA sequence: TGCAGTGCTAGCGCAGGGGGCGCCTATGGCTACACCTTC.

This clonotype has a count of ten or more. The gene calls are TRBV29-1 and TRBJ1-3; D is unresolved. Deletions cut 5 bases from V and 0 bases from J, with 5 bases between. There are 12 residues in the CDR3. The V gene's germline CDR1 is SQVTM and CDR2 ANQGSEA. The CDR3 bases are TGCAGCGTTAGGGACTCTGGAAACACCATATATTTT. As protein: CSVRDSGNTIYF.

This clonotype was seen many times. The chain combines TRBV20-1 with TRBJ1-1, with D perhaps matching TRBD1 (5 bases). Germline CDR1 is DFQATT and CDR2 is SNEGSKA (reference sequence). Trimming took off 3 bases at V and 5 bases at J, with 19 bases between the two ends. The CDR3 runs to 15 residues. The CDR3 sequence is CSARTPGEGKTEAFF. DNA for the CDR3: TGCAGTGCTAGGACCCCGGGGGAGGGCAAAACTGAAGCTTTCTTT.

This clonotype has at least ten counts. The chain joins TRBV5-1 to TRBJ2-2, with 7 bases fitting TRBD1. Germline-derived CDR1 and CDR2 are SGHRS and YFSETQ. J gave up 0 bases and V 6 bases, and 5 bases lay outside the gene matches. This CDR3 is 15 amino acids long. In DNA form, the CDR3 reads TGCGCCAGCACCTCCGGGACAGCGAACACCGGGGAGCTGTTTTTT. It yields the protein CASTSGTANTGELFF.

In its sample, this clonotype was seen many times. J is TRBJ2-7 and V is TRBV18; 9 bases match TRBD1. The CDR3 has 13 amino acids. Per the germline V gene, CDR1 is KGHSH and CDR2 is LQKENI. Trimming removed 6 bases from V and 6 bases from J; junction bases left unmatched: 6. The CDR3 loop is CASSQNRGREQYF. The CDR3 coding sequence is TGTGCCAGCTCCCAAAACAGGGGGCGCGAGCAGTACTTC.

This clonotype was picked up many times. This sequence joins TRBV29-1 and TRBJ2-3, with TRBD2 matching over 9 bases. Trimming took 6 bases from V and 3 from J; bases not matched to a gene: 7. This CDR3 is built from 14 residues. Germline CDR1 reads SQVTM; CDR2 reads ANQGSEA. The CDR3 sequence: CSVAKGLATDTQYF. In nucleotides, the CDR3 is TGCAGCGTCGCAAAGGGACTAGCAACAGATACGCAGTATTTT.

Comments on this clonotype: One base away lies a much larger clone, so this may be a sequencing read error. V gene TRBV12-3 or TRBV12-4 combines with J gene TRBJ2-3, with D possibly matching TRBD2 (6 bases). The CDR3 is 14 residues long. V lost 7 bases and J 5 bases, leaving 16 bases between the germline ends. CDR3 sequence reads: CASNPLRGGDTQYF. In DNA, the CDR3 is TGTGCCAGCAATCCCTTGCGGGGCGGAGATACGCAGTATTTT.

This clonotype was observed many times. CDR3 sequence: CASSFSGRRDEQFF. The CDR3 nucleotides read TGCGCCAGCAGCTTTAGCGGGAGGAGGGATGAGCAGTTCTTC. V is TRBV5-1 and J is TRBJ2-1, with 10 bases lining up with TRBD2. The CDR3 has 14 amino acids. Germline loops: CDR1 SGHRS, CDR2 YFSETQ. The trim removed 2 bases at V and 8 bases at J, leaving 4 bases unmatched.

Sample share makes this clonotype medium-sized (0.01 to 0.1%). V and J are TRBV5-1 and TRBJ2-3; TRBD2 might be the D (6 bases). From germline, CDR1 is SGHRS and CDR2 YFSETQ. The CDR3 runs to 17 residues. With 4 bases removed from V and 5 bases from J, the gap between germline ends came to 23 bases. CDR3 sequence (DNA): TGCGCCAGCAGCGGGCCCCCACGGGACTCCACGCGAGATACGCAGTATTTT. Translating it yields CASSGPPRDSTRDTQYF.

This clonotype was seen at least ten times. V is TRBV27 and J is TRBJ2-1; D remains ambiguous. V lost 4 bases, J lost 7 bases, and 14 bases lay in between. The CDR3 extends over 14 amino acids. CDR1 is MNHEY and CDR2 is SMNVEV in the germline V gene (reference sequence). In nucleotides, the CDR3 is TGTGCCAGCAGTTCCTTATCAACAGAAAATGAGCAGTTCTTC. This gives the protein CASSSLSTENEQFF.

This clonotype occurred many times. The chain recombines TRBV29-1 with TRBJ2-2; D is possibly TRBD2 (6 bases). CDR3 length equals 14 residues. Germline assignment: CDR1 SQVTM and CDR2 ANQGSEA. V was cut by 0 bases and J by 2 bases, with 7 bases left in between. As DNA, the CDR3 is TGCAGCGTTGAAGAGGGACTTAACACCGGGGAGCTGTTTTTT. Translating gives CSVEEGLNTGELFF.

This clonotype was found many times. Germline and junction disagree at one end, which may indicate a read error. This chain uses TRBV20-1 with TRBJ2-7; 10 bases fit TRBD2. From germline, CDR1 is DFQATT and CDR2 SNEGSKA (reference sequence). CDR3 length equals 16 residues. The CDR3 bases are TGCAGTACTAGACCCGGGACTAGCGTCCTCTCCTACGAGCAGTACTTC. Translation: CSTRPGTSVLSYEQYF.

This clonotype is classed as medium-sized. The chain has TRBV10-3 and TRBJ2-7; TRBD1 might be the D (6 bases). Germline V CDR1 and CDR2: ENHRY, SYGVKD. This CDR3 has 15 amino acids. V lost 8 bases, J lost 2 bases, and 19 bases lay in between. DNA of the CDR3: TGTGCCATCGGGGGCCTTAGGACGGAGACCTACGAGCAGTACTTC. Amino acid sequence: CAIGGLRTETYEQYF.

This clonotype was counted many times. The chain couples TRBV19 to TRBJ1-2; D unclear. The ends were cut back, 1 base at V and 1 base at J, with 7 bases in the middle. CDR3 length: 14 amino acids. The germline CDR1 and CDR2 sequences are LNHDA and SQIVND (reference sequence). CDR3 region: CASSIAFLNYGYTF. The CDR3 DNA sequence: TGTGCCAGTAGTATAGCCTTTCTTAACTATGGCTACACCTTC.

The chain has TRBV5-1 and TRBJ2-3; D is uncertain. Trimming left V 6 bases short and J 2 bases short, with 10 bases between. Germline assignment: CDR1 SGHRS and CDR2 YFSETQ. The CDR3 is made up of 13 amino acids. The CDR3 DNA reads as TGCGCCAGCACCCCAGTTTTCACAGATACGCAGTATTTT. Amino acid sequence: CASTPVFTDTQYF.

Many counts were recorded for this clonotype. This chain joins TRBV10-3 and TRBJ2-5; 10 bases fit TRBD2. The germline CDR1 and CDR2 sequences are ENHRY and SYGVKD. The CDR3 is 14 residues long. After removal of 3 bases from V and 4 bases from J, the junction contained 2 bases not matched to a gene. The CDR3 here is CAISDGTSAETQYF. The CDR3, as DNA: TGTGCCATCAGTGATGGGACTAGCGCAGAGACCCAGTACTTC.

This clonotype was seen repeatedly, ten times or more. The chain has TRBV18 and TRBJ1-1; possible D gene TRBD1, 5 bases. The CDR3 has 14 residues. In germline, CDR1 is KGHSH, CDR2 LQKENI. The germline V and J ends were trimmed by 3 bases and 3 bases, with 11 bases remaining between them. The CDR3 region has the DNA TGTGCCAGCTCACCGGGAGGGGCTCACACTGAAGCTTTCTTT. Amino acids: CASSPGGAHTEAFF.

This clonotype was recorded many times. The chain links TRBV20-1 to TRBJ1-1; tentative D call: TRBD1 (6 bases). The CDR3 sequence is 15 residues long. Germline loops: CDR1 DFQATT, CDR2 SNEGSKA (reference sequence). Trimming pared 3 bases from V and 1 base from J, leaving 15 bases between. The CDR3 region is CSASFLQGWNTEAFF. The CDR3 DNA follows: TGCAGTGCTAGTTTTCTGCAGGGGTGGAACACTGAAGCTTTCTTT.